These 5 T cell receptor beta chains share one sample of origin, sequenced in a study of T cells in localized non-small cell lung cancer. Data came from immunoSEQ multiplex PCR; TCRdb stores just in-frame clones and leaves some out. This sample has 30,000 to 35,000 clones, with about nine tenths found just once. The material sequenced was peripheral blood, taken before any cancer treatment. The receptors derive from a female donor aged 60 or older with stage I lung adenocarcinoma.

The gene calls are TRBV5-1 and TRBJ2-3; tentative D call: TRBD2 (6 bases). Germline V CDR1 and CDR2: SGHRS, YFSETQ. There are 13 residues in the CDR3. With 7 bases removed from V and 0 bases from J, the gap between germline ends came to 9 bases. The chain's CDR3 is CASYTSSTDTQYF. DNA of the CDR3: TGCGCCAGCTACACTAGCAGCACAGATACGCAGTATTTT.

J is TRBJ2-7 and V is TRBV27; 9 nucleotides agree with TRBD1. Germline V CDR1 and CDR2: MNHEY, SMNVEV (reference sequence). Losses at the gene ends were 6 bases for V and 2 bases for J; bases not matched to a gene: 5. This CDR3 has 14 residues. The CDR3 loop reads CASRKGTGPYEQYF. Written as DNA, the CDR3 is TGTGCCAGCAGGAAGGGGACAGGGCCCTACGAGCAGTACTTC.

The chain combines TRBV5-6 with TRBJ2-1; D unclear. The CDR3 loop spans 16 amino acids. V gave up 10 bases and J gave up 0 bases, with 20 bases separating them. In germline, CDR1 is SGHDT, CDR2 YYEEEE. The CDR3 DNA reads TGTGCCTCCAGCTTGAGGATACGGAGCTCCTACAATGAGCAGTTCTTC. Its translation is CASSLRIRSSYNEQFF. Combining the CDR3 with reference TRBV5-6 and TRBJ2-1 gives the whole variable domain DAGVTQSPTHLIKTRGQQVTLRCSPKSGHDTVSWYQQALGQGPQFIFQYYEEEERQRGNFPDRFSGHQFPNYSSELNVNALLLGDSALYLCASSLRIRSSYNEQFFGPGTRLTVL.

The chain links TRBV6-1 to TRBJ1-5; D call uncertain. Trimming shortened V by 7 bases and J by 5 bases, and 12 bases separated the two germline ends. This CDR3 contains 13 residues. Germline CDR1 and CDR2: MNHNS and SASEGT. The CDR3 protein is CASNNNNYQPQHF. As DNA, the CDR3 is TGTGCCAGCAATAACAACAACTATCAGCCCCAGCATTTT.

This clone was found once. The gene calls are TRBV18 and TRBJ1-2; 7 nucleotides match TRBD1. V lost 6 bases to trimming and J lost 2 bases; unmatched junction nucleotides: 3. The CDR3 contains 13 residues. Germline CDR1 is KGHSH and CDR2 is LQKENI. As DNA, the CDR3 is TGTGCCAGCTCTCCGGACAGGAACTATGGCTACACCTTC. Its protein is CASSPDRNYGYTF.